Reported below is one TCR beta chain. TCRdb reanalysed the RT-PCR reads using MiXCR and keeps one entry per CDR3 protein. Among 610,000 or so distinct CDR3 sequences listed, about 14% were seen once. The data belong to a study of response to subunit inactivated influenza vaccine. Trimming pared 1 base from V and 6 bases from J, leaving 19 bases between. CDR1 and CDR2 (germline): SQVTM, ANQGSEA. The CDR3 totals 16 residues. This receptor was identified in a man in his fifties or sixties who received an inactivated influenza vaccine. The genes are TRBV29-1 and TRBJ2-1, with D maybe TRBD2 (5 bases). The specimen comprised PBMCs from blood, sampled approximately 12 days after vaccination. The CDR3 region has the DNA TGCAGCGTTGAAGCCCCCCGGGAAGTAGCTTTCAATGAGCAGTTCTTC. This codes for CSVEAPREVAFNEQFF.